This paragraph reports one T cell receptor beta chain. The sample originates from a study of cytomegalovirus exposure and HLA in healthy donors. This CDR3 contains 15 residues. Germline lookup yields CDR1 MNHNS and CDR2 SASEGT. The V end lost 3 bases, the J end lost 1 base, and 10 bases lay between the germline ends. In the PCR, 60 Vbeta and 13 Jbeta primers were used. Using immunoSEQ multiplex PCR, the repertoire was profiled, and TCRdb retains in-frame clones only, with some absent. There are about 170,000 clones in the sample; 65% to 85% occur only once, and 0.77% lies in the top ten. Sequenced material: PBMCs. V usage is TRBV6-1 and J usage is TRBJ1-5; unclear D gene. The clonotype originates from a woman aged 18-29 years in good health and CMV-seronegative. In DNA form, the CDR3 reads TGTGCCAGCAGTGAGTGGAGTTTGAGCAATCAGCCCCAGCATTTT. As protein: CASSEWSLSNQPQHF.